This T cell receptor (beta chain) was obtained from a study of OX40 agonist ivuxolimab in advanced cancers. Looking at the study overall: Hepatocellular carcinoma, melanoma, renal cell or head and neck cancer was diagnosed in the dose-escalation patients. People who had prior anti-PD-1, anti-PD-L1 or anti-CTLA-4 therapy could take part, and around 39% had some.

V was cut by 2 bases and J by 0 bases, with 9 bases left in between. The CDR3 loop spans 16 amino acids. Germline V gives CDR1 SGHKS, CDR2 YYEKEE (reference sequence). Profiling relied on immunoSEQ multiplex PCR, and the TCRdb table lists in-frame clones only, not all of them. The sample carries about 92,000 clones, 90% to 95% recorded once. About this clone: Its antigen is not known.

Study-wide points: Averaging showed that CD8+ T cells had more expanded clones than CD4+ did. Antigen specificity remained undetermined for the expanded peripheral T cells.

Sequencing was performed on CD4+ or CD8+ T cells sorted from blood, taken in a trial of the OX40 agonist ivuxolimab. The chain couples TRBV5-5 to TRBJ2-6; maybe TRBD1 (5 bases). This sequence originates from an adult with an advanced solid tumor such as melanoma, head and neck, liver or kidney cancer. This CDR3 is CASSLWTYSGANVLTF. CDR3 sequence (DNA): TGTGCCAGCAGCTTATGGACATACTCTGGGGCCAACGTCCTGACTTTC.